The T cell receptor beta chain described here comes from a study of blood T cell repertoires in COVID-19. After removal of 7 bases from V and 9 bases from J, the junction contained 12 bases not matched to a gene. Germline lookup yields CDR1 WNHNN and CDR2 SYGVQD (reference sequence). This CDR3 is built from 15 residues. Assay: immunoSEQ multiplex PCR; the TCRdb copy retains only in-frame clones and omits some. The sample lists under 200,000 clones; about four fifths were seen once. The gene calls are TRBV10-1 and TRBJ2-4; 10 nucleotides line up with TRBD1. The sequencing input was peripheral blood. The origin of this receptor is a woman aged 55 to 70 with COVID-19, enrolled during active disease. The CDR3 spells CASTSGQGLVGIQYF. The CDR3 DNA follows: TGCGCCAGCACATCGGGACAGGGGCTCGTTGGCATTCAGTACTTC.